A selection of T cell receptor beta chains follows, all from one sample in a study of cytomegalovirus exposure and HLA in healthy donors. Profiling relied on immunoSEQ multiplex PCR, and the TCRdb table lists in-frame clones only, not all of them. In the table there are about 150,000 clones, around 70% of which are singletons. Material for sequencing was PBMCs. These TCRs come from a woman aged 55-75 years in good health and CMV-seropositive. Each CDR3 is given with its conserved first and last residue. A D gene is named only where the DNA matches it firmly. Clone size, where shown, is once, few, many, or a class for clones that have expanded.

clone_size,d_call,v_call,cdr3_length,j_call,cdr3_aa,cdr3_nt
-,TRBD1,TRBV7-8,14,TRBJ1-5,CASSQGQLNQPQHF,TGTGCCAGCAGCCAGGGACAGCTCAATCAGCCCCAGCATTTT
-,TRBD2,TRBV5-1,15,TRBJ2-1,CASSPGLESYNEQFF,TGCGCCAGCAGCCCGGGACTAGAATCCTACAATGAGCAGTTCTTC
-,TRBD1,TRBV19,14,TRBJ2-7,CASSSYRDSYEQYF,TGTGCCAGTAGTTCATACCGGGACAGTTACGAGCAGTACTTC
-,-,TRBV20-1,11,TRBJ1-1,CSARGTDKAFF,TGCAGTGCTAGAGGGACAGACAAAGCTTTCTTT
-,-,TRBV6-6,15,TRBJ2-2,CASSYGGSGTGELFF,TGTGCCAGCAGTTACGGGGGGAGCGGCACCGGGGAGCTGTTTTTT
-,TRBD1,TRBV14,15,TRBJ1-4,CASSRTDRGFEKLFF,TGTGCCAGCAGCCGGACTGACAGGGGCTTCGAAAAACTGTTTTTT
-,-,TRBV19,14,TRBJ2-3,CASTTGHPPGTQYF,TGTGCCAGTACCACGGGACACCCACCTGGGACGCAGTATTTT
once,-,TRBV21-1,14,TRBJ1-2,CASSKSPGRDGYTF,TGTGCCAGCAGCAAAAGCCCAGGGAGGGATGGCTACACCTTC
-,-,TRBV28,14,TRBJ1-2,CASSSPGHLYGYTF,TGTGCCAGCAGTTCACCGGGACACCTCTATGGCTACACCTTC
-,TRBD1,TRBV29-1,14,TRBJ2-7,CSVGQGLTSYEQYF,TGCAGCGTTGGACAGGGGCTTACCTCCTACGAGCAGTACTTC
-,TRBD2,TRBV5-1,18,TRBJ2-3,CASSLVGGRSPPTDTQYF,TGCGCCAGCAGCTTGGTGGGCGGGAGGTCCCCCCCCACAGATACGCAGTATTTT
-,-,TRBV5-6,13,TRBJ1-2,CASSPKGDYGYTF,TGTGCCAGCAGCCCGAAGGGGGACTATGGCTACACCTTC
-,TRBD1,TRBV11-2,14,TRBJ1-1,CASSPRGTGREAFF,TGTGCCAGCAGCCCACGTGGGACAGGTCGTGAAGCTTTCTTT
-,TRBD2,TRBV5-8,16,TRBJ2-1,CASSLATGRGYNEQFF,TGTGCCAGCAGCTTGGCGACCGGGCGGGGGTACAATGAGCAGTTCTTC
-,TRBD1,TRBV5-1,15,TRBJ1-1,CASSPEGTGNTEAFF,TGCGCCAGCAGCCCGGAGGGGACAGGGAACACTGAAGCTTTCTTT
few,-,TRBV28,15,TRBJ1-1,CASSLTVIMNTEAFF,TGTGCCAGCAGTTTAACAGTTATCATGAACACTGAAGCTTTCTTT
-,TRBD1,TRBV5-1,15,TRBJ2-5,CASSFSGQGKETQYF,TGCGCCAGCAGCTTCTCGGGACAGGGGAAAGAGACCCAGTACTTC
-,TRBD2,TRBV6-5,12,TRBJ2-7,CASRRTSYEQYF,TGTGCCAGCAGACGGACTAGCTACGAGCAGTACTTC
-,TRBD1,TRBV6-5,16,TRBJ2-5,CASSYSDRGRGETQYF,TGTGCCAGCAGTTACTCTGACAGGGGTCGAGGTGAGACCCAGTACTTC
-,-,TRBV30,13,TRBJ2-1,CAWSVWERREQFF,TGTGCCTGGAGTGTATGGGAGAGGCGAGAGCAGTTCTTC
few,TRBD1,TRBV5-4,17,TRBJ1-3,CASSPGTGAPSGNTIYF,TGTGCCAGCAGCCCCGGGACAGGGGCCCCCTCTGGAAACACCATATATTTT
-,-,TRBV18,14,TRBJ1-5,CASSPLREGQPQHF,TGTGCCAGCTCACCACTCAGGGAAGGTCAGCCCCAGCATTTT
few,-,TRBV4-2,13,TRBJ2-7,CASSEDSNREQYF,TGTGCCAGCAGCGAGGACAGTAACCGGGAGCAGTACTTC
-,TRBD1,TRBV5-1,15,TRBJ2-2,CASSWGQGGTGELFF,TGCGCCAGCAGCTGGGGACAGGGGGGAACCGGGGAGCTGTTTTTT
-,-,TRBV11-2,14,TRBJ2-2,CASSGQTNTGELFF,TGTGCCAGTAGCGGACAAACGAACACCGGGGAGCTGTTTTTT
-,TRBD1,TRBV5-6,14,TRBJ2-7,CASSSRTGADEQYF,TGTGCCAGCAGCTCTCGGACAGGGGCGGACGAGCAGTACTTC
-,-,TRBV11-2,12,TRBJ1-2,CASQSLNYGYTF,TGTGCCAGTCAAAGCCTTAACTATGGCTACACCTTC
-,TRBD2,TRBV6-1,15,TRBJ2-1,CASSATSGRNNEQFF,TGTGCCAGCAGTGCCACTAGCGGGAGGAACAATGAGCAGTTCTTC
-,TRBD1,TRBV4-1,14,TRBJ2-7,CASSHRTGGYEQYF,TGCGCCAGCAGCCACCGGACAGGGGGCTACGAGCAGTACTTC
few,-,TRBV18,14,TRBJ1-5,CASSPRRSDQPQHF,TGTGCCAGCTCACCACGCAGGTCCGATCAGCCCCAGCATTTT
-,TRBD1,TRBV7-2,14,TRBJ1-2,CASSLDRGPYGYTF,TGTGCCAGCAGCCTAGACAGGGGGCCCTATGGCTACACCTTC
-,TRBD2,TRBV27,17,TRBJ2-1,CASSPGLAGTSYNEQFF,TGTGCCAGCAGTCCCGGACTAGCGGGAACCTCCTACAATGAGCAGTTCTTC
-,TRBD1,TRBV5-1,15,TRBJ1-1,CASRLSGQQNTEAFF,TGCGCCAGCAGACTTTCGGGACAGCAGAACACTGAAGCTTTCTTT
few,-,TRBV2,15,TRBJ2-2,CASSEEGLGTGELFF,TGTGCCAGCAGTGAAGAGGGGCTAGGCACCGGGGAGCTGTTTTTT
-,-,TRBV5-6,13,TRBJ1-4,CASSSLASEKLFF,TGTGCCAGCAGCTCCCTAGCATCCGAAAAACTGTTTTTT
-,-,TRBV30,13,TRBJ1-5,CAWSQYQDQPQHF,TGTGCCTGGAGTCAGTATCAGGATCAGCCCCAGCATTTT
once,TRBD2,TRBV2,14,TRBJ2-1,CASRGTSADNEQFF,TGTGCCAGCAGAGGGACTAGCGCGGACAATGAGCAGTTCTTC
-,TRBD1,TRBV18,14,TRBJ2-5,CASSKDRAQETQYF,TGTGCCAGCTCAAAGGACAGGGCGCAAGAGACCCAGTACTTC
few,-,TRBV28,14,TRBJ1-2,CASSSPSRTGGYTF,TGTGCCAGCAGTTCCCCGAGTCGGACGGGGGGCTACACCTTC
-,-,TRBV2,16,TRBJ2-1,CASGGRRMSSYNEQFF,TGTGCCAGCGGAGGAAGGCGGATGAGCTCCTACAATGAGCAGTTCTTC
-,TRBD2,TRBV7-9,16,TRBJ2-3,CASSWGTSGRTDTQYF,TGTGCCAGCAGCTGGGGGACTAGCGGGAGGACAGATACGCAGTATTTT
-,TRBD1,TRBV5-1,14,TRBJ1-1,CASSVRQGNTEAFF,TGCGCCAGCAGCGTCAGACAGGGGAACACTGAAGCTTTCTTT
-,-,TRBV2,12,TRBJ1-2,CASRPGSYGYTF,TGTGCCAGCCGTCCAGGGTCCTATGGCTACACCTTC
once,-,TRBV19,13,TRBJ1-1,CASTTEMNTEAFF,TGTGCCAGTACGACAGAAATGAACACTGAAGCTTTCTTT
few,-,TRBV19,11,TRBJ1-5,CASSGGQPQHF,TGTGCCAGTAGCGGCGGACAGCCCCAGCATTTT
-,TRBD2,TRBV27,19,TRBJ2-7,CASSPRVPRTSGFAYEQYF,TGTGCCAGCAGTCCCCGGGTCCCCAGGACTAGCGGGTTCGCCTACGAGCAGTACTTC
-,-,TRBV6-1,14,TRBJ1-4,CASGSGGLGEKLFF,TGTGCCAGCGGTTCGGGAGGGCTTGGCGAAAAACTGTTTTTT
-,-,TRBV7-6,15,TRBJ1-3,CASSPRGNSGNTIYF,TGTGCCAGCAGCCCCCGGGGGAACTCTGGAAACACCATATATTTT
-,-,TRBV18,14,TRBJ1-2,CASSPQRELGGYTF,TGTGCCAGCTCACCACAGAGGGAATTGGGCGGCTACACCTTC
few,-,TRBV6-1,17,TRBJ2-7,CASSEAPPGATLDEQYF,TGTGCCAGCAGTGAAGCGCCCCCAGGGGCCACCTTGGACGAGCAGTACTTC
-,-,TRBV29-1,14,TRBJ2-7,CSAYLESSTYEQYF,TGCAGCGCTTACTTGGAGAGCAGTACCTACGAGCAGTACTTC
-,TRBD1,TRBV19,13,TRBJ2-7,CASSARDRYEQYF,TGTGCCAGTAGTGCTCGGGACAGATACGAGCAGTACTTC
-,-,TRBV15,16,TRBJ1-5,CATSRGDLGSNQPQHF,TGTGCCACCAGCAGAGGTGACCTCGGGAGCAATCAGCCCCAGCATTTT
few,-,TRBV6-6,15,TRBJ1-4,CASKFKAGNNEKLFF,TGTGCCAGCAAGTTTAAGGCGGGGAATAATGAAAAACTGTTTTTT